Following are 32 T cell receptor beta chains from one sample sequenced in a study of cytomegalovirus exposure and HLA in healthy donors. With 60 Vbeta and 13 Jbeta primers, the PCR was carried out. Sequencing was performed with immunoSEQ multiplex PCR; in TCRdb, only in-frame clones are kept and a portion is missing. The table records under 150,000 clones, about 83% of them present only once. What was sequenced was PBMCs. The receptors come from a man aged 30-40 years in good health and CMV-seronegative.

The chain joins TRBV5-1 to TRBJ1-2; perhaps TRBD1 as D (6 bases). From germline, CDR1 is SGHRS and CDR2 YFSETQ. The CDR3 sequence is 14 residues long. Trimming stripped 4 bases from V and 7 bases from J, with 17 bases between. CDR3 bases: TGCGCCAGCAGCAGGGACACTGGTACGCTTGGCTACACCTTC. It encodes CASSRDTGTLGYTF.

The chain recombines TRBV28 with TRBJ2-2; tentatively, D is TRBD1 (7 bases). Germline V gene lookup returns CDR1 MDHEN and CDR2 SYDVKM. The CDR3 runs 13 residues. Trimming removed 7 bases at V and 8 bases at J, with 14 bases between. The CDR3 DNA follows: TGTGCCAGCACCCAGGGGGGTTTGGGGGAGCTGTTTTTT. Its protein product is CASTQGGLGELFF.

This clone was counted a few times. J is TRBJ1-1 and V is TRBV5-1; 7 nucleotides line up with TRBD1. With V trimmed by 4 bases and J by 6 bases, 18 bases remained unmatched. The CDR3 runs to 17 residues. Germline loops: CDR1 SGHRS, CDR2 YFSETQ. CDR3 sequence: CASSGKNRGEEGPEAFF. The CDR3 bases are TGCGCCAGCAGCGGCAAGAACAGGGGAGAAGAAGGACCTGAAGCTTTCTTT. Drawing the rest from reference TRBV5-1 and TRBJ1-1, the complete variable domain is KAGVTQTPRYLIKTRGQQVTLSCSPISGHRSVSWYQQTPGQGLQFLFEYFSETQRNKGNFPGRFSGRQFSNSRSEMNVSTLELGDSALYLCASSGKNRGEEGPEAFFGQGTRLTVV.

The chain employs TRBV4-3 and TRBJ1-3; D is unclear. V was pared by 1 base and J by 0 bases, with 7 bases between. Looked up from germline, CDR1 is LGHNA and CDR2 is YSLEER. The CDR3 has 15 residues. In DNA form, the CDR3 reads TGCGCCAGCAGCCAAGCACCAGGCTCTGGAAACACCATATATTTT. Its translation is CASSQAPGSGNTIYF.

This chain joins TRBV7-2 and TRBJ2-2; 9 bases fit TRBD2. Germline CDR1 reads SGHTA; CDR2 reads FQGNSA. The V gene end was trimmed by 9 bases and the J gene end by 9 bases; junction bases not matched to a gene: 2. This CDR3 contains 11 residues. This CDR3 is CASLAGRELFF. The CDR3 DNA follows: TGTGCCAGTCTAGCGGGGAGGGAGCTGTTTTTT.

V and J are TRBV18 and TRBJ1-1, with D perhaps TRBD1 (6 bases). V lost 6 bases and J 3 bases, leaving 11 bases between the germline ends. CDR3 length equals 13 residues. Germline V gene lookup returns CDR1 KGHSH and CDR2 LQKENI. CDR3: CASSLGQDTEAFF. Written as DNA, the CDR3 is TGTGCCAGCTCTCTGGGACAAGACACTGAAGCTTTCTTT.

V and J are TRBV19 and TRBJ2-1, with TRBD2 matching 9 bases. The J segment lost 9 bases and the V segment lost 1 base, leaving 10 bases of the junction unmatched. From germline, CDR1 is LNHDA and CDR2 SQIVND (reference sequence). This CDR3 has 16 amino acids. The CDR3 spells CASSIGQRGASGEQFF. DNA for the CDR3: TGTGCCAGTAGTATAGGTCAGCGGGGGGCGAGTGGTGAGCAGTTCTTC.

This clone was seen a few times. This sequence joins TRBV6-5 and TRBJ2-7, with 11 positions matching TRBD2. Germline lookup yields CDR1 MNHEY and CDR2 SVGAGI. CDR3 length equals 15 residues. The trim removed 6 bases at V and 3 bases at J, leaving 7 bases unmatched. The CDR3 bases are TGTGCCAGCAGCGACCTTACTAGCGGGAGCTACGAGCAGTACTTC. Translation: CASSDLTSGSYEQYF.

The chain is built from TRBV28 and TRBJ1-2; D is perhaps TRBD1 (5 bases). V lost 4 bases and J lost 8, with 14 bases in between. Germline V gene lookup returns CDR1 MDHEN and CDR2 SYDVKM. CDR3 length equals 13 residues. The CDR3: CASSSRDPGGYTF. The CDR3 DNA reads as TGTGCCAGCAGTTCGCGGGACCCTGGCGGCTACACCTTC.

The CDR3 coding sequence is TGTGCCAGCAGTTACCCGGGACAGGGGGACTACGAGCAGTACTTC. Its translation: CASSYPGQGDYEQYF. The V gene is TRBV6-6, the J gene TRBJ2-7; 11 bases match TRBD1. Trimming at V came to 2 bases and at J to 3 bases, leaving 3 bases not matched to a gene. CDR1 is MNHNY, CDR2 SVGAGI, per germline (reference sequence). The CDR3 has 15 amino acids.

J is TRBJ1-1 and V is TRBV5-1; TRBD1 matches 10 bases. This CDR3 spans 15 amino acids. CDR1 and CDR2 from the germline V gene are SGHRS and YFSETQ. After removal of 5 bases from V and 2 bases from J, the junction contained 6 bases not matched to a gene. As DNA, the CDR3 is TGCGCCAGCAGGGGGACAGGGGAGGTAAACACTGAAGCTTTCTTT. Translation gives CASRGTGEVNTEAFF.

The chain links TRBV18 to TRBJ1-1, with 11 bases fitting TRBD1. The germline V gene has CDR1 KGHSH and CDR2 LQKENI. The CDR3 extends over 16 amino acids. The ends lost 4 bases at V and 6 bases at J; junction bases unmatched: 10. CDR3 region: CASSLNFGQGASEAFF. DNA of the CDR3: TGTGCCAGCTCACTGAATTTCGGACAGGGGGCATCTGAAGCTTTCTTT.

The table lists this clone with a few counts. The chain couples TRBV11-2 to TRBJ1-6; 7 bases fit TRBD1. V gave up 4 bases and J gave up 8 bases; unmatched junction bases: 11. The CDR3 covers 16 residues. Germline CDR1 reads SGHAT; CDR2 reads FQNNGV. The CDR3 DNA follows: TGTGCCAGCAGCTCGAATTTAGCAGGGGGATATTCACCCCTCCACTTT. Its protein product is CASSSNLAGGYSPLHF. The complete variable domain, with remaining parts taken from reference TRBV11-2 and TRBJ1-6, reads EAGVAQSPRYKIIEKRQSVAFWCNPISGHATLYWYQQILGQGPKLLIQFQNNGVVDDSQLPKDRFSAERLKGVDSTLKIQPAKLEDSAVYLCASSSNLAGGYSPLHFGNGTRLTVT.

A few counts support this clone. CDR3 region: CASSLAGLAVGDTQYF. CDR3 sequence (DNA): TGTGCCAGCAGCCTCGCGGGACTGGCGGTTGGAGATACGCAGTATTTT. The chain joins TRBV7-3 to TRBJ2-3; D perhaps matches TRBD2 (6 bases). Per the germline V gene, CDR1 is SGHTA and CDR2 is FQGTGA. The V end lost 5 bases, the J end lost 5 bases, and 20 bases lay between the germline ends. The CDR3 length is 16 residues.

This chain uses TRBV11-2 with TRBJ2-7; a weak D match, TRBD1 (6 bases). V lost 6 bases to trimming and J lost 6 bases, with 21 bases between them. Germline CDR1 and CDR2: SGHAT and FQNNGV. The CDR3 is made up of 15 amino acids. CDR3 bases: TGTGCCAGCAGTGCGTTAGGGGGAAGGGCCTTCGAGCAGTACTTC. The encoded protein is CASSALGGRAFEQYF. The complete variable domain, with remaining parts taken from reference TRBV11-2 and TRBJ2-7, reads EAGVAQSPRYKIIEKRQSVAFWCNPISGHATLYWYQQILGQGPKLLIQFQNNGVVDDSQLPKDRFSAERLKGVDSTLKIQPAKLEDSAVYLCASSALGGRAFEQYFGPGTRLTVT.

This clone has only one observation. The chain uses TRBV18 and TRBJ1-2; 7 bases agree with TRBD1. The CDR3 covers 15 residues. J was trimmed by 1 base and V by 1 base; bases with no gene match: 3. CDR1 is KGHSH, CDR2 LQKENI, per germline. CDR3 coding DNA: TGTGCCAGCTCACCACGGACAGGTAGTAACTATGGCTACACCTTC. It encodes CASSPRTGSNYGYTF.

CDR3 amino acids: CASRIIGGVKETQYF. CDR3 in DNA: TGTGCCAGCAGAATAATCGGGGGGGTCAAAGAGACCCAGTACTTC. The J gene is TRBJ2-5, the V gene TRBV5-4; 8 nucleotides match TRBD2. CDR1 and CDR2 from the germline V gene are SGHNT and YYREEE (reference sequence). This CDR3 region has 15 residues. J was trimmed by 3 bases and V by 5 bases; bases with no gene match: 9. The whole variable domain, remainder taken from reference TRBV5-4 and TRBJ2-5, is ETGVTQSPTHLIKTRGQQVTLRCSSQSGHNTVSWYQQALGQGPQFIFQYYREEENGRGNFPPRFSGLQFPNYSSELNVNALELDDSALYLCASRIIGGVKETQYFGPGTRLLVL.

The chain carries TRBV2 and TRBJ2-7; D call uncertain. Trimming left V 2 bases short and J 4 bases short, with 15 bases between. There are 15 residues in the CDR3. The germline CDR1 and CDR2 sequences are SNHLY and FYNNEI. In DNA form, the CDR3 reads TGTGCCAGCAGTGAAAATGGAGCCCCTTCGTACGAGCAGTACTTC. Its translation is CASSENGAPSYEQYF.

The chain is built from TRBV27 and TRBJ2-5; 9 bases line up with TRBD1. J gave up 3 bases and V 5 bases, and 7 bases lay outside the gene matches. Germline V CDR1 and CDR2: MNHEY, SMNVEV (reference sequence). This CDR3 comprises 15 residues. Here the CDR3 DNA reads TGTGCCAGCAGTGTAAACAGGGGGCGCAAAGAGACCCAGTACTTC. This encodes CASSVNRGRKETQYF.

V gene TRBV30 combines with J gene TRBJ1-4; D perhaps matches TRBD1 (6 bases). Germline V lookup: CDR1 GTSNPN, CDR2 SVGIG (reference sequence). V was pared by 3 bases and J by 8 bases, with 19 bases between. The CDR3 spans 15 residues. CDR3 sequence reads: CAWSLGGSLGEKLFF. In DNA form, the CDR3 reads TGTGCCTGGAGCCTAGGGGGTTCATTAGGAGAAAAACTGTTTTTT.

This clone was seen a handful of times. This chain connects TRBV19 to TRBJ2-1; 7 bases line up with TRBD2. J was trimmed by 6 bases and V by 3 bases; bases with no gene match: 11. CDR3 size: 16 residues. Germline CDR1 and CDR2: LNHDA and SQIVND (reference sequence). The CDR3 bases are TGTGCCAGTAGTATGGGGGGGGAACAAAACATCAATGAGCAGTTCTTC. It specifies CASSMGGEQNINEQFF.

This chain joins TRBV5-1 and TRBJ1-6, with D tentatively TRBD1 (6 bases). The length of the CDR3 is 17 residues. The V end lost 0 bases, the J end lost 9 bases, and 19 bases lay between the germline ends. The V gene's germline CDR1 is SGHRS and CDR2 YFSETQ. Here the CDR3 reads CASSLGGRNREGSPLHF. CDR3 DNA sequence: TGCGCCAGCAGCTTGGGAGGGCGAAACAGGGAGGGTTCACCCCTCCACTTT.

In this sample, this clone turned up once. The CDR3 DNA reads as TGTGCCAGCAGCCAAACTGCCGGGTTCACAGATACGCAGTATTTT. Its protein is CASSQTAGFTDTQYF. V and J are TRBV4-2 and TRBJ2-3, with no clear D. Germline V gene sequence: CDR1 LGHNA, CDR2 YNFKEQ. The CDR3 runs to 15 residues. V lost 2 bases and J lost 2, with 11 bases in between.

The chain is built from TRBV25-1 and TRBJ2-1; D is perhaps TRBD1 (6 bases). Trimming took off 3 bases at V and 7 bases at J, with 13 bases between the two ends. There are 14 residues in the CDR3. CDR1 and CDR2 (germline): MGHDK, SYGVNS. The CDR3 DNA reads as TGTGCCAGCAGTGACTACAGGGTAGCGAATGAGCAGTTCTTC. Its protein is CASSDYRVANEQFF.

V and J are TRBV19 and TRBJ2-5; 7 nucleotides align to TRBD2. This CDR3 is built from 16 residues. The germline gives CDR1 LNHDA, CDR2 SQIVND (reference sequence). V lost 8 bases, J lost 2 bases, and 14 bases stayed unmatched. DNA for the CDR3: TGTGCCAGTGCTGGTATGGGAGGGGCCGTACAAGAGACCCAGTACTTC. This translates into CASAGMGGAVQETQYF.

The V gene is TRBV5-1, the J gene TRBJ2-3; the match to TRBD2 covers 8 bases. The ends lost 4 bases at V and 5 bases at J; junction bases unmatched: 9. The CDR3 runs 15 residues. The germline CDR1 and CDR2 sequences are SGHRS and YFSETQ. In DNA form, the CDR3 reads TGCGCCAGCAGCGGCGGGGGGTTCGAAATAGATACGCAGTATTTT. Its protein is CASSGGGFEIDTQYF.

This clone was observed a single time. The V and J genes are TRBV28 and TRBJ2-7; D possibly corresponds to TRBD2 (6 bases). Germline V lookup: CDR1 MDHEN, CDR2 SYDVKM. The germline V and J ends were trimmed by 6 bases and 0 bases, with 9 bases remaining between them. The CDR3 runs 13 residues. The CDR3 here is CASRVGSSYEQYF. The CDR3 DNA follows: TGTGCCAGCAGGGTCGGGAGCTCCTACGAGCAGTACTTC.

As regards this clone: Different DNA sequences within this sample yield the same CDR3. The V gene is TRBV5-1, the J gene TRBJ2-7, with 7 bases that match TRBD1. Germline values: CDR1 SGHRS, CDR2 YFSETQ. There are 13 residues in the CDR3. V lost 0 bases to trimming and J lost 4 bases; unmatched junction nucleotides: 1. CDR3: CASSLDRGYEQYF. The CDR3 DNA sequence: TGCGCCAGCAGCTTGGACAGGGGATACGAGCAGTACTTC.

In DNA form, the CDR3 reads TGTGCCAGCAGTTACCAGGGGGGAAGCTCTGGGGCCAACGTCCTGACTTTC. Its protein product is CASSYQGGSSGANVLTF. The gene calls are TRBV28 and TRBJ2-6; tentative D call: TRBD1 (7 bases). The V gene lost 4 bases and the J gene lost 0 bases, with 13 bases spanning the gap. Germline assignment: CDR1 MDHEN and CDR2 SYDVKM. CDR3 length: 17 amino acids.

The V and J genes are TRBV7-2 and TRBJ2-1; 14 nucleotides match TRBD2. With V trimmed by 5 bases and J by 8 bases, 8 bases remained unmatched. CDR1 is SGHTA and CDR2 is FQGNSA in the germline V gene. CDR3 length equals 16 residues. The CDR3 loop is CASSGRTSGRWYEQFF. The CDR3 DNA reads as TGTGCCAGCAGCGGTCGGACTAGCGGGAGGTGGTATGAGCAGTTCTTC.

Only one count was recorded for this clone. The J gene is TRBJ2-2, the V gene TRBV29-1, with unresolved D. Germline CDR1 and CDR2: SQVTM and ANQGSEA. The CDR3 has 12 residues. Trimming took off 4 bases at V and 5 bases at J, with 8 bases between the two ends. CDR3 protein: CSVVFETGELFF. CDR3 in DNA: TGCAGCGTTGTTTTTGAGACCGGGGAGCTGTTTTTT.

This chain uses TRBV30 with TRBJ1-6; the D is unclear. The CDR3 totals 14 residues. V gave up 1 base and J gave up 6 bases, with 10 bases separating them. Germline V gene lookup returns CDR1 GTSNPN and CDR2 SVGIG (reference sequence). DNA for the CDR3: TGTGCCTGGAGTGGGTCAGTCACTAATTCACCCCTCCACTTT. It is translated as CAWSGSVTNSPLHF.